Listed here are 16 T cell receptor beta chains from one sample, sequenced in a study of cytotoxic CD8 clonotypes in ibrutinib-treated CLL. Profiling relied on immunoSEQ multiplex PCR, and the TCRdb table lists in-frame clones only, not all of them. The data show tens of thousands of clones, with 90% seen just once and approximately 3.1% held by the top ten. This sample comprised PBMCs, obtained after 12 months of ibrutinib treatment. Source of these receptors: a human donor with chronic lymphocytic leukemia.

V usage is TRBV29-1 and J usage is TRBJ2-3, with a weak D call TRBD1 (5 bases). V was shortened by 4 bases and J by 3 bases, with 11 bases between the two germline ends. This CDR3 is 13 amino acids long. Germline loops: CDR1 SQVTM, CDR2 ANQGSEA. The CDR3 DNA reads TGCAGCGTTGCGGCGCAGGGAACAGATACGCAGTATTTT. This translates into CSVAAQGTDTQYF.

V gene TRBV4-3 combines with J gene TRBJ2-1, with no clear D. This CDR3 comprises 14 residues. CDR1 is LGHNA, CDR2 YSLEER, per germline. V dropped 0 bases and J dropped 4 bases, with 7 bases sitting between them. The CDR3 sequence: CASSQDNRYNEQFF. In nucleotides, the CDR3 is TGCGCCAGCAGCCAAGATAACAGATACAATGAGCAGTTCTTC.

CDR3 sequence: CASSDKYEGHEQYF. The CDR3 DNA reads TGTGCCAGCAGCGACAAATACGAGGGCCACGAGCAGTACTTC. This chain links TRBV27 with TRBJ2-7; D is perhaps TRBD2 (5 bases). Trimming removed 6 bases at V and 5 bases at J, with 17 bases between. Germline CDR1 is MNHEY and CDR2 is SMNVEV (reference sequence). The CDR3 contains 14 residues.

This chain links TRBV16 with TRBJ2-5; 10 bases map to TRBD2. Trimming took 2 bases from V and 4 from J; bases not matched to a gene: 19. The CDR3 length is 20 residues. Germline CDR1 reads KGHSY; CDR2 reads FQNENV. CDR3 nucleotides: TGTGCCAGCAGCCAACCTACCACTGTTGGTCTAGCGGGAGTGCGAGAGACCCAGTACTTC. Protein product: CASSQPTTVGLAGVRETQYF.

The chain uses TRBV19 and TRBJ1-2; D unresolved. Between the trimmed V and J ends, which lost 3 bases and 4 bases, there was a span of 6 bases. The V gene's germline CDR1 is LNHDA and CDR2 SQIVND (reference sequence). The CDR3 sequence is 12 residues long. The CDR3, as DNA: TGTGCCAGTAGTATTAGTGCCTATGGCTACACCTTC. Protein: CASSISAYGYTF.

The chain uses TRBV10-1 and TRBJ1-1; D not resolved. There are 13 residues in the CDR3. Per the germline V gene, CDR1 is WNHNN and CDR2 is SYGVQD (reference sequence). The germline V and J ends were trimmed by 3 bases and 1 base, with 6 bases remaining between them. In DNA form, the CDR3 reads TGCGCCAGCAGTGATGCCGGGAACACTGAAGCTTTCTTT. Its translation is CASSDAGNTEAFF.

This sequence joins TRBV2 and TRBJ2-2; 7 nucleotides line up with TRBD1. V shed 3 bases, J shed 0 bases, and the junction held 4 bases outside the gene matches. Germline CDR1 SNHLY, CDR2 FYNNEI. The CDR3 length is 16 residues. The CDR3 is CASSERQGANTGELFF. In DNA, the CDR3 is TGTGCCAGCAGTGAGAGACAGGGCGCGAACACCGGGGAGCTGTTTTTT.

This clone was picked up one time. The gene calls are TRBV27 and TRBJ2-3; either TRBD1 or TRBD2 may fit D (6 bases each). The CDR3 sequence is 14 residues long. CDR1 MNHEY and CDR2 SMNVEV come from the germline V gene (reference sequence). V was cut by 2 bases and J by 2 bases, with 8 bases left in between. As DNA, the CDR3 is TGTGCCAGCAGTTTAGGGGGGCTCACAGATACGCAGTATTTT. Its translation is CASSLGGLTDTQYF.

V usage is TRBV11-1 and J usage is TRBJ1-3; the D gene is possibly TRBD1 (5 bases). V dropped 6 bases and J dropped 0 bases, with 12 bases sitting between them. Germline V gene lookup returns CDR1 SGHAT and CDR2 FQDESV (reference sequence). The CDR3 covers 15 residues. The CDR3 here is CASSLEGLSGNTIYF. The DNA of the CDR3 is TGTGCCAGCAGTCTAGAGGGGCTCTCTGGAAACACCATATATTTT.

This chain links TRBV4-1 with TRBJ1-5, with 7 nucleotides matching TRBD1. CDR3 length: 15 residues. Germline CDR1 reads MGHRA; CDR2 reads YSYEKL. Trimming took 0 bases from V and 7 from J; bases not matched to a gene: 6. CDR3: CASSQEQGLSQPQHF. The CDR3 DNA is TGCGCCAGCAGCCAAGAACAGGGGCTATCGCAGCCCCAGCATTTT.

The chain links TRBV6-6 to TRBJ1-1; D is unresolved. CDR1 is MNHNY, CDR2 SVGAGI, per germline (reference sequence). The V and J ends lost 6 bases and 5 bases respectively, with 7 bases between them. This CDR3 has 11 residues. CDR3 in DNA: TGTGCCAGCAGCCAGGTGACTGAAGCTTTCTTT. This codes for CASSQVTEAFF.

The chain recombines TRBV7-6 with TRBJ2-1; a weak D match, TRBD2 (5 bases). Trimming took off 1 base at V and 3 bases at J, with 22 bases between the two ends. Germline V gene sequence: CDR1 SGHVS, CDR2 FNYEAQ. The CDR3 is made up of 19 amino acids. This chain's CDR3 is CASSLGVGSGKRNYNEQFF. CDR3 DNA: TGTGCCAGCAGCTTAGGGGTGGGCTCGGGAAAACGAAACTACAATGAGCAGTTCTTC.

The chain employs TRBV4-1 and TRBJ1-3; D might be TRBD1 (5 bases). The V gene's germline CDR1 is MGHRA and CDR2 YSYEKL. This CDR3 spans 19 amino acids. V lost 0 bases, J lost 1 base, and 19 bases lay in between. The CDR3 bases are TGCGCCAGCAGCCAAGACAGGGCCGGCAGGGTTATTTCTGGAAACACCATATATTTT. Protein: CASSQDRAGRVISGNTIYF.

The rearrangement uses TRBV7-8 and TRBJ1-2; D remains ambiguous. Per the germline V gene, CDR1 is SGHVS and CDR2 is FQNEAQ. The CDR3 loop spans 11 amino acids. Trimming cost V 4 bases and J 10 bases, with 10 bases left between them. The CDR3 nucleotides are TGTGCCAGCAGCTCCCCCGCGTCCTACACCTTC. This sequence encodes CASSSPASYTF.

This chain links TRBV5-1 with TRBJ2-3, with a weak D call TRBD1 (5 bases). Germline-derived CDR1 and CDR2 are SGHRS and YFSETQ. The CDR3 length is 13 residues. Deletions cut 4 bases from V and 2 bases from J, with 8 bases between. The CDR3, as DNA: TGCGCCAGCAGCAGGGGTTTCACAGATACGCAGTATTTT. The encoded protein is CASSRGFTDTQYF.

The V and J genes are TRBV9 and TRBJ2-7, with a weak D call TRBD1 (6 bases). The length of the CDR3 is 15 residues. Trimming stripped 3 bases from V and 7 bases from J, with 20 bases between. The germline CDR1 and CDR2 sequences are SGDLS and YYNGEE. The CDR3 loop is CASSAWDTHPTEQYF. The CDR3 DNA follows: TGTGCCAGCAGCGCCTGGGACACCCATCCTACAGAGCAGTACTTC.